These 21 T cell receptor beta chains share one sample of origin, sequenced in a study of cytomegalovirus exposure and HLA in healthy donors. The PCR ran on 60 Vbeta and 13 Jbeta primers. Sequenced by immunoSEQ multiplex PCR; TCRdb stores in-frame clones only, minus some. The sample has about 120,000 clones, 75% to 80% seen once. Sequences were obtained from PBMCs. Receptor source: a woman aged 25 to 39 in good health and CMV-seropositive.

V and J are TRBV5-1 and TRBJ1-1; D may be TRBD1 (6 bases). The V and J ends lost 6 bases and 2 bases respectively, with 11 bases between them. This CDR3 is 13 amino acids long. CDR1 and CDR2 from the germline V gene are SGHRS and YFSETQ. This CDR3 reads CASTLQGNTEAFF. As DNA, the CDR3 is TGCGCCAGCACCTTACAGGGTAACACTGAAGCTTTCTTT.

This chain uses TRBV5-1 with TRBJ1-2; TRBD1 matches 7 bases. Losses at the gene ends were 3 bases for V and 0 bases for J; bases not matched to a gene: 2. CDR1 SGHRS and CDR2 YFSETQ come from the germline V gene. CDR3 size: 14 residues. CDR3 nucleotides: TGCGCCAGCAGCTGGGACAGAGCTAACTATGGCTACACCTTC. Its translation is CASSWDRANYGYTF.

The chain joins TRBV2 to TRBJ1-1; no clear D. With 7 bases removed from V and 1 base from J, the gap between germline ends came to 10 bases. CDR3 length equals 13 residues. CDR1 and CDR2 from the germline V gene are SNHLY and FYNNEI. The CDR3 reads CASTSFGNTEAFF. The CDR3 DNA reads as TGTGCCAGCACCTCCTTCGGGAACACTGAAGCTTTCTTT.

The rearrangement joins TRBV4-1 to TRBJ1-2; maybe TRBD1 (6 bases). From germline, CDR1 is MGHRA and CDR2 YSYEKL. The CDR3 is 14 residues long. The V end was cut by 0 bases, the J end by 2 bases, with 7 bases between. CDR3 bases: TGCGCCAGCAGCCAAGACAGGGGAAACTATGGCTACACCTTC. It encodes CASSQDRGNYGYTF.

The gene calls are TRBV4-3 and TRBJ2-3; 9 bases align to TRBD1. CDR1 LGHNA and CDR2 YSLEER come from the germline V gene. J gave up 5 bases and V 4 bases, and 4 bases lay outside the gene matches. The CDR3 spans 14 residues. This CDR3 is CASSLGTGKDTQYF. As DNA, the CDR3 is TGCGCCAGCAGCCTAGGGACAGGGAAAGATACGCAGTATTTT.

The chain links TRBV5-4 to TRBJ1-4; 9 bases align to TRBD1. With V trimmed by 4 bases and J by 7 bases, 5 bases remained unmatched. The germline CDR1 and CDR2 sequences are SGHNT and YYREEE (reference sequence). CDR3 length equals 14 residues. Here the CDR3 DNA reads TGTGCCAGCAGCCTAGGGACAGGGAGTGAAAAACTGTTTTTT. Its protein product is CASSLGTGSEKLFF.

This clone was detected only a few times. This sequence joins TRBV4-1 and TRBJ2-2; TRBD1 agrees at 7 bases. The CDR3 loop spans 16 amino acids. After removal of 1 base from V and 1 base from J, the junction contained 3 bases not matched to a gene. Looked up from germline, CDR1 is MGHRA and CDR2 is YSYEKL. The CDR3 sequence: CASSQARTGNTGELFF. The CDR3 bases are TGCGCCAGCAGCCAAGCCCGGACAGGGAACACCGGGGAGCTGTTTTTT.

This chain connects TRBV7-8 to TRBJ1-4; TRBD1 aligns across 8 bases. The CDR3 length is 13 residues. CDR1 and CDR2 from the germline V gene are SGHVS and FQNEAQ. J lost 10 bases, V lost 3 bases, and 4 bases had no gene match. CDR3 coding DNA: TGTGCCAGCAGCTTGGACAGGGTGCGAAAACTGTTTTTT. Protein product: CASSLDRVRKLFF.

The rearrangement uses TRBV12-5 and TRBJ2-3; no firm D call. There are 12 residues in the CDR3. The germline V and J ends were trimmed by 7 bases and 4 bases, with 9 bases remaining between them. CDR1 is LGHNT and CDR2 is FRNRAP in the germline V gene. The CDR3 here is CASALRADTQYF. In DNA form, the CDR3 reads TGTGCTAGTGCCCTACGGGCAGATACGCAGTATTTT.

CDR3: CATSGGGPNTEAFF. The CDR3 DNA reads TGTGCCACCAGCGGGGGCGGCCCGAACACTGAAGCTTTCTTT. The J gene is TRBJ1-1, the V gene TRBV15, with D possibly TRBD1 on 6 matching bases. Trimming pared 5 bases from V and 1 base from J, leaving 11 bases between. The CDR3 contains 14 residues. Germline V gene sequence: CDR1 LNHNV, CDR2 YYDKDF (reference sequence).

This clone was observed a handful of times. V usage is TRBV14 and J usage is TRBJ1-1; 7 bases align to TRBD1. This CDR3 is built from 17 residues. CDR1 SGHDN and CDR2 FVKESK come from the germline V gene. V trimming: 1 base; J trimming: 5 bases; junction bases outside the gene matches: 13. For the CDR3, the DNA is TGTGCCAGCAGCCAAGTGTCTTGGACAGGATTAACTACTGAAGCTTTCTTT. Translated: CASSQVSWTGLTTEAFF.

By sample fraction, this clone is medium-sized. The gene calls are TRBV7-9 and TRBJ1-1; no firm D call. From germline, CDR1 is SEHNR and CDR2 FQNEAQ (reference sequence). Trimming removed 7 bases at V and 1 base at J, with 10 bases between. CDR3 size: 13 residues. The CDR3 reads CASTRFGNTEAFF. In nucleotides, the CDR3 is TGTGCCAGCACTCGGTTCGGGAACACTGAAGCTTTCTTT.

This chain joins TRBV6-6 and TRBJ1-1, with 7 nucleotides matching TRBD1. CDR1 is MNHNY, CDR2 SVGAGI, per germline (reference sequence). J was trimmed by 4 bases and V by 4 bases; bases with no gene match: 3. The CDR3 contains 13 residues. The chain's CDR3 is CASSWTGGTEAFF. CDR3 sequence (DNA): TGTGCCAGCAGTTGGACAGGTGGCACTGAAGCTTTCTTT.

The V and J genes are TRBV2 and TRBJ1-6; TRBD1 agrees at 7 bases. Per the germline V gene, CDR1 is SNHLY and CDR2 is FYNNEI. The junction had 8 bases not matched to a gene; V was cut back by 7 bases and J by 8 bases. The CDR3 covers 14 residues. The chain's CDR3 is CASTYRGLDSPLHF. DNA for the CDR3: TGTGCCAGCACATACAGGGGTCTGGATTCACCCCTCCACTTT.

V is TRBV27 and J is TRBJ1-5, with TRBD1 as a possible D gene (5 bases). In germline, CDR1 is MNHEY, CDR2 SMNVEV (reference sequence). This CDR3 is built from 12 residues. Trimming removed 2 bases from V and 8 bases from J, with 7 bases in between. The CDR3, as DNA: TGTGCCAGCAGTTTAATAGGGGAGCCCCAGCATTTT. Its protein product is CASSLIGEPQHF.

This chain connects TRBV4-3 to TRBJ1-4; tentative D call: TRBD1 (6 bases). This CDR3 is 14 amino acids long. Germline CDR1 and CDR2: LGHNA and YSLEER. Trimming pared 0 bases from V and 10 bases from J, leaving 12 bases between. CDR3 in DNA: TGCGCCAGCAGCCAAGATCAGGGAGGGGGAAAACTGTTTTTT. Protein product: CASSQDQGGGKLFF.

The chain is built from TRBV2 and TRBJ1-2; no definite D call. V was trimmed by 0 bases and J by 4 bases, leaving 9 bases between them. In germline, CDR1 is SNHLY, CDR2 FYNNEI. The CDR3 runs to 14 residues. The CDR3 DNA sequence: TGTGCCAGCAGTGAAGCGTACAGCCCCTATGGCTACACCTTC. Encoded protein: CASSEAYSPYGYTF. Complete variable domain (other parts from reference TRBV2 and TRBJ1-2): EPEVTQTPSHQVTQMGQEVILRCVPISNHLYFYWYRQILGQKVEFLVSFYNNEISEKSEIFDDQFSVERPDGSNFTLKIRSTKLEDSAMYFCASSEAYSPYGYTFGSGTRLTVV.

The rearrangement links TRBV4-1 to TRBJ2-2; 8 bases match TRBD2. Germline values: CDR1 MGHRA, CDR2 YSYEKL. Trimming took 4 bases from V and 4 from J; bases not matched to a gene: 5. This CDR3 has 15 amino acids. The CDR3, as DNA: TGCGCCAGCAGCCCCGCGGCGGGGGGCACCGGGGAGCTGTTTTTT. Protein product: CASSPAAGGTGELFF.

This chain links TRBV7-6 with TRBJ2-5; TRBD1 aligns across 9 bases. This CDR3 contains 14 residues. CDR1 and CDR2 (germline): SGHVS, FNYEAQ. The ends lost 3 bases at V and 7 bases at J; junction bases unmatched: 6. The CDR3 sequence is CASSLRTGEGTQYF. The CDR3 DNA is TGTGCCAGCAGCTTGAGGACAGGGGAGGGGACCCAGTACTTC.

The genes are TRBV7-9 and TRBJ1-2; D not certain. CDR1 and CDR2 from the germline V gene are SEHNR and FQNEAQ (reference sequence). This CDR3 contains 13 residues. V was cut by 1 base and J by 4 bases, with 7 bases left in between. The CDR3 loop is CASSLVQIYGYTF. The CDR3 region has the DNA TGTGCCAGCAGCTTAGTCCAAATCTATGGCTACACCTTC.

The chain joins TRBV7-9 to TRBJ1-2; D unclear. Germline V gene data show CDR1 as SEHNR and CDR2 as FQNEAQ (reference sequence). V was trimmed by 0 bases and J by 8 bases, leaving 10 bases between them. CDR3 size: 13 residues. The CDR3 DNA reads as TGTGCCAGCAGCTTAGCCGGGGTTGAGGGCTACACCTTC. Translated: CASSLAGVEGYTF.